The clone carrying this T cell receptor (beta chain) was counted only a few times. The antigen is unknown. These data belong to a study of T cell repertoires in cytomegalovirus infection. Study in general: Used in the study were CMV epitopes, some recently identified and HLA-C-restricted, others well-studied and HLA-B-restricted. CMV infection together with matching HLA type was indicated by public TCR beta signatures.

Study-level results: CMV-specific TCR beta clonotypes restricted by HLA-C dominated the ex vivo response.

One entry per CDR3 protein results from TCRdb running MiXCR on the reads. The table lists fewer than 650,000 distinct CDR3 sequences, about 39% of them singletons. V was pared by 2 bases and J by 10 bases, with 12 bases between. The CDR3 loop spans 14 amino acids. CDR1 and CDR2 from the germline V gene are MNHNY and SVGAGI (reference sequence). Here the sequenced sample was cultured PBMCs, taken from culture after CMV antigen stimulation. This receptor was identified in a human donor in good health (CMV status not recorded). Some clones in this sample may be carry-over from other donors' samples. This chain connects TRBV6-6 to TRBJ1-6; weak D call: TRBD1 (6 bases). The DNA of the CDR3 is TGTGCCAGCAGTTACCGGGACACGGACTCACCCCTCCACTTT. It yields the protein CASSYRDTDSPLHF.